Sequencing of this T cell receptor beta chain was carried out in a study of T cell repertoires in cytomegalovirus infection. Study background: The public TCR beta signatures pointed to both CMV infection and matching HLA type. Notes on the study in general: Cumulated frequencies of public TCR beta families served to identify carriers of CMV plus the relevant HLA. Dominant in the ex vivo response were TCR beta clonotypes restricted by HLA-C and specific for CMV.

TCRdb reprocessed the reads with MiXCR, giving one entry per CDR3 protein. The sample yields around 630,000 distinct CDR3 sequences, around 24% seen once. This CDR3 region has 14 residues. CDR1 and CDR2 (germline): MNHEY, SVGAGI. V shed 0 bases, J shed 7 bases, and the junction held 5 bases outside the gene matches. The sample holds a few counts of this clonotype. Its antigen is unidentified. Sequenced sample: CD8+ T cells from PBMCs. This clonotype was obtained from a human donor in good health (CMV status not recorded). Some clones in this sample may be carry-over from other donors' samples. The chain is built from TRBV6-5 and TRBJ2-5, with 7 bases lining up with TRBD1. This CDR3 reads CASSYSGQDGTQYF. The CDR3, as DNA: TGTGCCAGCAGTTACTCTGGACAGGACGGGACCCAGTACTTC.